The next 32 T cell receptor beta chains were all read from a single sample in a study of T cell clonality in common variable immunodeficiency. Only in-frame clones appear in the TCRdb table, and some are missing; sequencing was by immunoSEQ multiplex PCR. The record shows some 60,000 clones for this sample, with no singletons present. Sequenced: peripheral blood mononuclear cells. The source of these receptors is a person aged 18-70 years in good health.

In its sample, this clone was seen many times. CDR3 DNA, as far as it was read: TGTGCCAGCAGTCCAGGACTAGCTTTGGGCGAG. As protein: CASSPGLALGE. The full-length CDR3 reads as CASSPGLALGEQYF. This sequence joins TRBV28 and TRBJ2-7, with 8 bases identical to TRBD2. The read halts 3 residues ahead of the CDR3 end, with the missing end drawn from the germline J gene. CDR1 MDHEN and CDR2 SYDVKM come from the germline V gene. The V and J ends lost 5 bases and 6 bases, in that order; junction bases with no gene match: 9. The CDR3 extends over 14 amino acids.

This clone was picked up many times. The read halts 3 residues ahead of the CDR3 end, with the missing end drawn from the germline J gene. The chain uses TRBV19 and TRBJ2-4; 13 nucleotides line up with TRBD2. The V gene's germline CDR1 is LNHDA and CDR2 SQIVND (reference sequence). V gave up 4 bases and J gave up 0 bases; unmatched junction bases: 9. The CDR3 loop spans 19 amino acids. Incomplete CDR3 DNA: TGTGCCAGTAGTAAGGGACTAGCGGGATCTACCCTAGCCAAAAACATT. It yields the protein CASSKGLAGSTLAKNI. The entire CDR3 protein reads CASSKGLAGSTLAKNIQYF.

Ten or more counts support this clone. From the germline J gene comes the end of the CDR3, since the read stops 3 residues before it. The V gene is TRBV20-1, the J gene TRBJ2-7, with a tentative D call TRBD2 (6 bases). Germline V lookup: CDR1 DFQATT, CDR2 SNEGSKA (reference sequence). The V end lost 1 base, the J end lost 1 base, and 17 bases lay between the germline ends. The CDR3 sequence is 16 residues long. The CDR3 bases that were read are TGCAGTGCTAGAGTAGGGTGGGGGGTTTTATCCTACGAG. Protein sequence: CSARVGWGVLSYE. The full-length CDR3 reads as CSARVGWGVLSYEQYF.

This clone ranks as medium-sized. CDR3 DNA (partial): TGTGCCACCGCACCGGGACTTACCACAGATACG. It encodes CATAPGLTTDT. The full CDR3 reads CATAPGLTTDTQYF. The V and J genes are TRBV19 and TRBJ2-3, with D tentatively TRBD2 (6 bases). The CDR3 is cut off 3 residues early in the read; its end comes from the germline J gene. Per germline, CDR1 LNHDA and CDR2 SQIVND (reference sequence). V was shortened by 10 bases and J by 2 bases, with 16 bases between the two germline ends. The length of the CDR3 is 14 residues.

Ten or more counts support this clone. The CDR3 end lies 3 residues beyond the end of the read and is filled in from the germline J gene. This chain joins TRBV14 and TRBJ1-6; D call uncertain. Between the trimmed V and J ends, which lost 0 bases and 9 bases, there was a span of 12 bases. The germline gives CDR1 SGHDN, CDR2 FVKESK. The CDR3 contains 15 residues. The CDR3 loop reads CASSQEAGLSSPLHF. Partial CDR3 DNA: TGTGCCAGCAGCCAAGAGGCAGGACTGAGTTCACCC. The variable domain in full, with the rest retrieved from reference TRBV14 and TRBJ1-6, is EAGVTQFPSHSVIEKGQTVTLRCDPISGHDNLYWYRRVMGKEIKFLLHFVKESKQDESGMPNNRFLAERTGGTYSTLKVQPAELEDSGVYFCASSQEAGLSSPLHFGNGTRLTVT.

Concerning this clone itself: A much larger clone sits a single nucleotide away, making a read error possible. The read falls 3 residues short of the CDR3 end, and the missing part is taken from the germline J gene. The chain is built from TRBV20-1 and TRBJ2-7; no clear D. This CDR3 contains 11 residues. CDR1 DFQATT and CDR2 SNEGSKA come from the germline V gene (reference sequence). Between the trimmed V and J ends, which lost 5 bases and 2 bases, there was a span of 7 bases. CDR3 residues: CSAPLPYEQYF. CDR3 DNA (partial): TGCAGTGCTCCCCTTCCCTACGAG.

In its sample, this clone was seen many times. Here the CDR3 reads CASSYSHGGRAHSYEQYF. The sequenced CDR3 bases are TGTGCCAGCAGTTACTCCCATGGGGGGAGGGCCCACTCCTACGAG. The V call is TRBV6-7, the J call TRBJ2-7; 7 positions agree with TRBD2. The read ends 3 residues before the CDR3 terminus; that terminus is restored from the germline J gene. Being an ORF, TRBV6-7 has a function that is uncertain. The length of the CDR3 is 18 residues. The trim removed 0 bases at V and 0 bases at J, leaving 11 bases unmatched.

This clone has ten or more counts. The read terminates 3 residues ahead of where the CDR3 ends, so the germline J gene completes it. J is TRBJ2-3 and V is TRBV29-1; 9 nucleotides line up with TRBD2. Germline V CDR1 and CDR2: SQVTM, ANQGSEA. Trimming removed 8 bases from V and 0 bases from J; junction bases left unmatched: 3. The CDR3 consists of 13 residues. The CDR3 loop reads CSTLAGSTDTQYF. The sequenced part of the CDR3 DNA is TGCAGCACTCTAGCGGGAAGCACAGATACG.

This clone was counted ten times or more. Read sequence stops 3 residues before the CDR3 end, and the germline J gene provides the missing end. The chain combines TRBV12-3 or TRBV12-4 with TRBJ2-7, with TRBD1 identical over 7 bases. Trimming cost V 4 bases and J 1 base; bases outside gene matches: 4. This CDR3 has 14 amino acids. The CDR3 region is CASSWDRLSYEQYF. The CDR3 bases that were read are TGTGCCAGCAGTTGGGACAGATTATCCTACGAG.

This clone appeared many times. The CDR3 protein is CSARDPSASSYEQYF. CDR3 DNA (partial): TGCAGTGCTAGAGATCCGAGCGCCAGCTCCTACGAG. The rearrangement joins TRBV20-1 to TRBJ2-7; D is unresolved. The CDR3 end is not reached by the read, which stops 3 residues before it; the germline J gene fills it in. Per germline, CDR1 DFQATT and CDR2 SNEGSKA (reference sequence). Trimming cost V 0 bases and J 0 bases, with 12 bases left between them. The CDR3 contains 15 residues.

This clone was recorded at least ten times. CDR3 bases read: TGCAGCGTTGTCCGACAGGGGACGAACTATGGC. This encodes CSVVRQGTNYG. The CDR3, in full, reads CSVVRQGTNYGYTF. The V gene is TRBV29-1, the J gene TRBJ1-2; 8 bases map to TRBD1. The CDR3 end lies 3 residues beyond the end of the read and is filled in from the germline J gene. Germline values: CDR1 SQVTM, CDR2 ANQGSEA. The CDR3 runs to 14 residues. V gave up 4 bases and J gave up 2 bases; unmatched junction bases: 6.

This clone was recorded a few times. The read finishes 3 residues shy of the CDR3 end, and the germline J gene is used to complete it. This sequence joins TRBV10-2 and TRBJ2-7; D unresolved. CDR1 and CDR2 (germline): WSHSY, SAAADI. The CDR3 is 12 residues long. Trimming removed 5 bases from V and 4 bases from J, with 9 bases in between. CDR3 sequence: CASSWPRYEQYF. The DNA read from the CDR3 is TGCGCCAGCAGTTGGCCCCGTTACGAG.

This clone appeared many times. With the read ending 3 residues before the CDR3 end, the germline J gene is used to fill in that end. The chain couples TRBV29-1 to TRBJ2-7, with unresolved D. Trimming removed 4 bases from V and 3 bases from J, with 13 bases in between. Germline V gives CDR1 SQVTM, CDR2 ANQGSEA. There are 13 residues in the CDR3. The sequenced part of the CDR3 DNA is TGCAGCGTTGGCACGGGTCTGAACTACGAG. Protein sequence: CSVGTGLNYE. The full CDR3 reads CSVGTGLNYEQYF.

This clone was picked up many times. At one boundary the junction diverges from the germline segment, which might be a read error. Read data end 3 residues before the CDR3 end; the end is taken from the germline J gene. The V gene is TRBV4-2, the J gene TRBJ2-7; no clear D. Per germline, CDR1 LGHNA and CDR2 YNFKEQ. The CDR3 length is 13 residues. CDR3 region: CASSPQVAYEQYF. The part of the CDR3 DNA that was read is TGCGCCAGCAGCCCCCAGGTCGCCTACGAG.

This clone appeared many times. Sequencing ends 3 residues short of the CDR3 end; the germline J gene provides the rest. The chain employs TRBV5-1 and TRBJ2-5; possible D gene TRBD1, 5 bases. Looked up from germline, CDR1 is SGHRS and CDR2 is YFSETQ. The CDR3 is made up of 14 amino acids. V dropped 0 bases and J dropped 0 bases, with 6 bases sitting between them. CDR3 DNA (partial): TGCGCCAGCAGCTTGGGACAGTACCAAGAGACC. It translates to CASSLGQYQET. The whole CDR3 protein is CASSLGQYQETQYF.

This clone was observed many times. The CDR3 end falls 3 residues outside the read, so it is completed with the germline J gene. The chain is built from TRBV6-2 or TRBV6-3 and TRBJ2-5; 8 bases align to TRBD2. J was trimmed by 1 base and V by 6 bases; bases with no gene match: 4. Germline values: CDR1 MNHEY, CDR2 SVGEGT. The CDR3 totals 14 residues. The CDR3 bases that were read are TGTGCCAGCAGCCTTAGCGGGACCCAAGAGACC. As protein: CASSLSGTQET. The whole CDR3 region reads CASSLSGTQETQYF.

This clone was observed many times. The CDR3 end lies 3 residues beyond the end of the read and is filled in from the germline J gene. This chain joins TRBV10-3 and TRBJ2-7; D remains unclear. Germline CDR1 reads ENHRY; CDR2 reads SYGVKD. This CDR3 region has 12 residues. V was clipped by 3 bases and J by 4 bases, with 7 bases between them. CDR3 protein: CAISEQSYEQYF. CDR3 DNA, as far as it was read: TGTGCCATCAGTGAACAGTCATACGAG.

This clone was observed many times. The read is 3 residues too short to cover the CDR3 end, so that end is filled in from the germline J gene. The chain employs TRBV5-6 and TRBJ1-1, with 8 nucleotides matching TRBD1. V trimming: 4 bases; J trimming: 0 bases; junction bases outside the gene matches: 2. This CDR3 spans 14 amino acids. Germline CDR1 is SGHDT and CDR2 is YYEEEE. The chain's CDR3 is CASSLDRVNTEAFF. The covered CDR3 bases are TGTGCCAGCAGCCTGGACAGGGTGAACACTGAA.

This clone occurred many times. The CDR3 end falls 3 residues outside the read, so it is completed with the germline J gene. The J gene is TRBJ1-2, the V gene TRBV2; tentative D call: TRBD1 (5 bases). CDR1 and CDR2 (germline): SNHLY, FYNNEI. The CDR3 loop spans 14 amino acids. V was clipped by 0 bases and J by 2 bases, with 7 bases between them. Here the CDR3 reads CASSEARGNYGYTF. The CDR3 bases that were read are TGTGCCAGCAGTGAAGCGCGGGGGAACTATGGC.

Ten or more counts support this clone. From the germline J gene comes the end of the CDR3, since the read stops 3 residues before it. J is TRBJ1-3 and V is TRBV4-1, with TRBD1 identical over 7 bases. The CDR3 loop spans 15 amino acids. Germline V CDR1 and CDR2: MGHRA, YSYEKL. J gave up 4 bases and V 4 bases, and 7 bases lay outside the gene matches. The DNA read from the CDR3 is TGCGCCAGCAGCCCGTGGACAGGTTCGGGAAACACC. Translating it yields CASSPWTGSGNT. The full CDR3 protein is CASSPWTGSGNTIYF.

There are many counts of this clone. The CDR3 goes on 3 residues after the read ends, and that part is filled in from the germline J gene. The gene calls are TRBV28 and TRBJ2-7; D is perhaps TRBD1 (6 bases). V was shortened by 4 bases and J by 3 bases, with 13 bases between the two germline ends. CDR1 is MDHEN and CDR2 is SYDVKM in the germline V gene. The CDR3 totals 14 residues. The CDR3 region is CASSSYGTFYEQYF. Partial CDR3 DNA: TGTGCCAGCAGTTCCTACGGGACATTCTACGAG.

This clone was observed many times. The CDR3 end falls 3 residues outside the read, so it is completed with the germline J gene. The rearrangement uses TRBV5-4 and TRBJ2-5; 9 bases map to TRBD1. The V gene end was trimmed by 4 bases and the J gene end by 1 base; junction bases not matched to a gene: 5. Germline assignment: CDR1 SGHNT and CDR2 YYREEE (reference sequence). CDR3 length: 15 residues. The CDR3 sequence is CASSQGQGIQETQYF. CDR3 bases read: TGTGCCAGCAGCCAGGGACAGGGAATCCAAGAGACC.

This clone was detected ten times or more. The read stops 3 residues short of the end of the CDR3; the missing end is completed from the germline J gene. The chain couples TRBV19 to TRBJ2-1; 13 bases align to TRBD2. V dropped 6 bases and J dropped 7; count of bases not matched to a gene: 3. Germline CDR1 and CDR2: LNHDA and SQIVND (reference sequence). This CDR3 contains 14 residues. CDR3 loop: CASSWTSGRNEQFF. The sequenced part of the CDR3 DNA is TGTGCCAGTAGCTGGACTAGCGGGAGAAATGAG.

Ten or more counts support this clone. Read data end 3 residues before the CDR3 end; the end is taken from the germline J gene. The rearrangement uses TRBV7-3 and TRBJ2-5; 7 nucleotides align to TRBD2. The CDR3 totals 14 residues. The V and J ends lost 1 base and 4 bases, in that order; junction bases with no gene match: 3. Germline V gene sequence: CDR1 SGHTA, CDR2 FQGTGA. CDR3 amino acids: CASSLNGGRETQYF. The part of the CDR3 DNA that was read is TGTGCCAGCAGCTTAAATGGCGGGAGAGAGACC.

This clone was counted many times. From the germline J gene comes the end of the CDR3, since the read stops 3 residues before it. The chain recombines TRBV2 with TRBJ2-7; 9 bases are shared with TRBD2. CDR3 size: 17 residues. The V gene end was trimmed by 0 bases and the J gene end by 2 bases; junction bases not matched to a gene: 8. Germline V lookup: CDR1 SNHLY, CDR2 FYNNEI. CDR3 amino acids: CASSEALLASGTYEQYF. The DNA read from the CDR3 is TGTGCCAGCAGTGAAGCGCTTCTGGCTAGCGGGACCTACGAG.

This clone came up many times. The read halts 3 residues ahead of the CDR3 end, with the missing end drawn from the germline J gene. V usage is TRBV5-1 and J usage is TRBJ2-2; 13 nucleotides match TRBD2. Germline V CDR1 and CDR2: SGHRS, YFSETQ. The CDR3 totals 17 residues. V was pared by 4 bases and J by 1 base, with 4 bases of the junction left unmatched. The covered CDR3 bases are TGCGCCAGCAGCCGGGGACTAGCGGGACTGAACACCGGGGAG. Amino acid sequence: CASSRGLAGLNTGE. The CDR3 as a whole reads CASSRGLAGLNTGELFF.

This clone occurred a few times. The read is 3 residues too short to cover the CDR3 end, so that end is filled in from the germline J gene. The V gene is TRBV5-1, the J gene TRBJ1-1; D is uncertain. Germline V lookup: CDR1 SGHRS, CDR2 YFSETQ. The CDR3 runs to 13 residues. CDR3 in amino acids: CASSLDGLTEAFF. CDR3 DNA (partial): TGCGCCAGCAGCTTGGACGGACTAACAGAA.

This clone was counted many times. The read is 3 residues too short to cover the CDR3 end, so that end is filled in from the germline J gene. The chain employs TRBV5-1 and TRBJ1-2, with D possibly being TRBD1 (6 bases). This CDR3 region has 14 residues. Trimming took 0 bases from V and 3 from J, leaving 9 bases between them. The germline V gene encodes CDR1 SGHRS and CDR2 YFSETQ. CDR3 amino acids: CASSLVGAHYGYTF. CDR3 DNA (partial): TGCGCCAGCAGCTTGGTGGGGGCCCACTATGGC.

There are many counts of this clone. The read stops 3 residues short of the end of the CDR3; the missing end is completed from the germline J gene. This rearrangement joins TRBV19 to TRBJ1-5; 7 bases align to TRBD1. Germline V gene sequence: CDR1 LNHDA, CDR2 SQIVND (reference sequence). The CDR3 consists of 16 residues. Germline trimming cut 5 bases from V and 1 base from J; bases unmatched to any gene: 8. CDR3 sequence reads: CASSLRDSVSNQPQHF. CDR3 DNA (partial): TGTGCCAGTAGTCTAAGGGACAGCGTGAGCAATCAGCCC.

This clone was detected many times. Coverage ceases 3 residues before the CDR3 finishes, and the germline J gene fills in the end. The chain combines TRBV28 with TRBJ1-5; TRBD1 aligns across 8 bases. Germline CDR1 MDHEN, CDR2 SYDVKM. The CDR3 contains 14 residues. With 6 bases clipped from V and 6 bases from J, the junction kept 7 bases outside the gene matches. The covered CDR3 bases are TGTGCCAGCAGGAGGACAGGGCCCAGTCAGCCC. Protein product: CASRRTGPSQP. The full CDR3 protein is CASRRTGPSQPQHF. The full variable domain, with the rest looked up from reference TRBV28 and TRBJ1-5, is DVKVTQSSRYLVKRTGEKVFLECVQDMDHENMFWYRQDPGLGLRLIYFSYDVKMKEKGDIPEGYSVSREKKERFSLILESASTNQTSMYLCASRRTGPSQPQHFGDGTRLSIL.

This clone was found many times. The sequence runs out 3 residues before the end of the CDR3; the remainder is reconstructed from the germline J gene. The chain joins TRBV5-1 to TRBJ2-5; 7 nucleotides line up with TRBD2. V was pared by 0 bases and J by 3 bases, with 5 bases of the junction left unmatched. Germline lookup yields CDR1 SGHRS and CDR2 YFSETQ. The CDR3 covers 15 residues. Incomplete CDR3 DNA: TGCGCCAGCAGCTTGGCCTCCCTAGCGGAAGAGACC. Its translation: CASSLASLAEET. The full CDR3 sequence reads CASSLASLAEETQYF.

This clone was detected ten times or more. The read terminates 3 residues before the CDR3 end, so the remaining end is supplied by the germline J gene. The chain carries TRBV20-1 and TRBJ1-2, with D maybe TRBD1 (5 bases). This CDR3 has 11 residues. The ends were cut back, 5 bases at V and 4 bases at J, with 8 bases in the middle. Germline-derived CDR1 and CDR2 are DFQATT and SNEGSKA (reference sequence). The CDR3 here is CSASGRYGYTF. The DNA read from the CDR3 is TGCAGTGCTTCAGGGCGCTATGGC.